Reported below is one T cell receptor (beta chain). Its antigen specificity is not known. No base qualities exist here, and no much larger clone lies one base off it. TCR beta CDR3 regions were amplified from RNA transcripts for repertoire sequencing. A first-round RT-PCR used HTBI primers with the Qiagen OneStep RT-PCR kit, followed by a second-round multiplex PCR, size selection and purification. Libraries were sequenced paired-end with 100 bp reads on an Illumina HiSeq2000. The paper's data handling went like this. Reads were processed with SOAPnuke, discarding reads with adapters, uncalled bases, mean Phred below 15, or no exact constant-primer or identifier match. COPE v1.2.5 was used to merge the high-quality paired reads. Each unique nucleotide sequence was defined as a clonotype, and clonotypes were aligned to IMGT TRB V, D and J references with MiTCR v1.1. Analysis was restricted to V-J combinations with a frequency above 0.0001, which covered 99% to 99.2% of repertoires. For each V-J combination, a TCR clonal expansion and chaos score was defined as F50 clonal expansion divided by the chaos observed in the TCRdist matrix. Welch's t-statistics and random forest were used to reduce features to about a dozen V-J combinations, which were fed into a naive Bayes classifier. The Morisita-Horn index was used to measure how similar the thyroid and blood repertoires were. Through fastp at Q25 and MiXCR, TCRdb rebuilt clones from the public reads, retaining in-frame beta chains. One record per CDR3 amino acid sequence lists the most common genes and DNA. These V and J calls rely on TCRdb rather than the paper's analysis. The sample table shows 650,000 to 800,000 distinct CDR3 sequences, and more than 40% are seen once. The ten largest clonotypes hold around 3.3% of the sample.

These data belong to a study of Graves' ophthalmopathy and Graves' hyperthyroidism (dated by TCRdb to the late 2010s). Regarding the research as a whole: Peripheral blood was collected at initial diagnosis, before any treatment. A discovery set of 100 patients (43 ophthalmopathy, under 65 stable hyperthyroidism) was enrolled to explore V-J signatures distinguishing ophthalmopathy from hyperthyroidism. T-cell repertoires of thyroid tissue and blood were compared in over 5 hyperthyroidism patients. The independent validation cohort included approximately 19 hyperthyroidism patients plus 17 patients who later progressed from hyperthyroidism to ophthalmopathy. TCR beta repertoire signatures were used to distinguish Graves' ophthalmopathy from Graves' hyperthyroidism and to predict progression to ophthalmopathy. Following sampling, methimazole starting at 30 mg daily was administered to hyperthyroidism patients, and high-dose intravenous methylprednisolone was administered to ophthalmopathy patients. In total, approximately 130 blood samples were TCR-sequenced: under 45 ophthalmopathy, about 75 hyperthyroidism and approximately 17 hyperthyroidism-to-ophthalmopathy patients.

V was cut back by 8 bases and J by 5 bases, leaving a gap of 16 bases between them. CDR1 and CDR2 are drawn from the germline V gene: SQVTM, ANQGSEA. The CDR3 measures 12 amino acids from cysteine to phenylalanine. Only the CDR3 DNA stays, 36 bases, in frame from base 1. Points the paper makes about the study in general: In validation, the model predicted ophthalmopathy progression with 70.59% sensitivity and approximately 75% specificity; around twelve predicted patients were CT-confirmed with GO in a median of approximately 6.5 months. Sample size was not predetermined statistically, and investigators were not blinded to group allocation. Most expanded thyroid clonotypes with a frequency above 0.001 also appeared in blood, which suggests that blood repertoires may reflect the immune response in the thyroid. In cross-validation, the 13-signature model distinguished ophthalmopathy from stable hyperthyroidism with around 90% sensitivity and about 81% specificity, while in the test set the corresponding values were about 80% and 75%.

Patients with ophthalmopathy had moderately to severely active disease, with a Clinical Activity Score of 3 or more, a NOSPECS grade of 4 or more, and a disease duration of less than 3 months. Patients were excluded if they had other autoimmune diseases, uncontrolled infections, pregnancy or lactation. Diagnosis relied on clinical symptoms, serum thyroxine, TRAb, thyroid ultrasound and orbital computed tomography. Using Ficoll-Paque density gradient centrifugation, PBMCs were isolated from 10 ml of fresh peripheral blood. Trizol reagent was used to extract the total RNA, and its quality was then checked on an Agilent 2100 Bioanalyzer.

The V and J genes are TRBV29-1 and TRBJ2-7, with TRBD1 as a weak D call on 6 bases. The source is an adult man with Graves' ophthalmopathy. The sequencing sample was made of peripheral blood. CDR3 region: CSWQGNKDEQYF. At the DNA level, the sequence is TGCAGCTGGCAGGGGAACAAGGACGAGCAGTACTTC.